This T cell receptor (beta chain) is drawn from a study of PD-L1 blockade in urothelial cancer. Study background: The authors examined blood 3 weeks (second dose) and 6 weeks after treatment start.

Produced via immunoSEQ multiplex PCR; TCRdb's table is partial and in-frame only. The sample records tens of thousands of clones, around 79% being singletons. By frequency in the sample, this clone is medium-sized. Patients were diagnosed with urothelial carcinoma, either locally advanced or metastatic. The sequence derives from a man aged 70-80 years with urothelial cancer. This specimen consisted of PBMCs, obtained around atezolizumab (anti-PD-L1) treatment.

CDR3 nucleotide sequence: TGCAGCGTCCGGACAGGGGGCCTCCACGAGCAGTACTTC. This sequence encodes CSVRTGGLHEQYF. The rearrangement uses TRBV29-1 and TRBJ2-7, with 11 bases lining up with TRBD1. With 6 bases clipped from V and 5 bases from J, the junction kept 6 bases outside the gene matches. The CDR3 runs 13 residues. Germline CDR1 reads SQVTM; CDR2 reads ANQGSEA.